This TCR beta chain originates from a study of a mutant IDH1 vaccine in newly diagnosed glioma (dated by TCRdb to about 2021). Broadly, across the study: Of the roughly 32 patients who were treated, about 62% were male and approximately 38% were female, and the mean age was about 40 years. Longitudinal TCRB deep sequencing was done for some 26 treated patients, wherever samples were available for exploratory analyses. Prior to enrollment, standard therapy consisting of radiotherapy alone, temozolomide alone, or radiochemotherapy with temozolomide had been administered to patients, with the combination being received by most patients. Peripheral blood samples were drawn at six visits, namely V03 (baseline), V05, V07, V10, V12 and V13.

Study-wide conclusions, independent of this receptor: Vaccine-induced immune responses across multiple MHC alleles were detected in over 80% of patients. The authors stated that sample limitations prevented analyses of patient blood samples from being reproduced. Selection of PBMC samples for TCRB deep sequencing was based on availability. Changes in the top peripheral T cell clonotypes picked up by TCRB sequencing did not appear to be linked to pseudoprogression.

This clone was seen only once. What antigen it recognizes has not been identified. Per-nucleotide qualities are absent, and no much larger clonotype sits a single base away. The CDR1 and CDR2 encoded by the germline V gene are SGHRS and YFSETQ. Inclusive of the bounding cysteine and phenylalanine, the CDR3 is 16 residues long. Of the read, only the CDR3 DNA is kept; its 48 bases are in frame from base 1. V drops 0 bases and J drops 4 bases, leaving 13 bases in between. The time point label for this specimen denotes: baseline, week 1 (first vaccination visit). This sample's treatment or condition label indicates: pre-vaccination baseline after standard-of-care therapy. Donors had newly diagnosed WHO grade 3 or 4 IDH1-mutant astrocytomas with loss of nuclear ATRX. The samples were drawn from NOA16, a multicentre, single-arm, open-label phase I trial in Germany that tested a mutant IDH1 peptide vaccine in humans for the first time. Blood drawn at visit V03 was used as the baseline sample for immunogenicity testing. Genomic DNA for TCRB sequencing was extracted from EDTA blood using the DNeasy Blood and Tissue Kit.

The library came from the immunoSEQ multiplex PCR assay. Following the manufacturer's protocol, the hsTCRB Kit was used to amplify rearranged TCR beta chain sequences. An Illumina MiSeq was used to sequence the TCRB libraries. The paper's data handling went like this. The kit vendor's proprietary platform handled demultiplexing, trimming and gene mapping. Held by TCRdb, this immuneACCESS table contains in-frame sequences only and omits some clones. Under half of the omission traces to an unresolved V gene where checked; the cause of the rest is unknown. V and J calls plus clone size are reproduced from that table; the DNA served to infer D and trimming. This sample lists around 88,000 clones; 80% were detected once. 6.5% to 9.5% of the sample comes from the top ten.

The chain uses TRBV5-1 and TRBJ1-4, and possibly TRBD1, on 5 matching bases. Sequenced here: PBMCs, sampled from a glioma patient treated with radiotherapy, temozolomide or both. This sequence was found in a man aged 35 to 55 with glioma. CDR3 loop: CASSLGEGEFNEKLFF. The sequenced DNA: TGCGCCAGCAGCTTGGGGGAAGGGGAATTTAATGAAAAACTGTTTTTT.